This is a list of T cell receptor beta chains from one sample in a study of T cells after yellow fever vaccination. Each CDR3 protein gets one entry after TCRdb re-called the 5' RACE reads with MiXCR. The table has over 300,000 distinct CDR3 sequences, roughly 3.5% seen once. Sequencing used PBMCs, obtained on the day of the yellow fever booster vaccination. The origin of the receptors is a man younger than 30 who received the YFV17D yellow fever vaccine. Each CDR3 is given with its conserved first and last residue. Each record gives: clone size, J gene, V gene, CDR3 protein. Expanded clones are given a class, and other clones once, few, many or no size at all.

clone_size: few
j_call: TRBJ1-2
v_call: TRBV3-1
cdr3_aa: CASSLDRGPFNYGYTF

clone_size: few
j_call: TRBJ1-1
v_call: TRBV6-5
cdr3_aa: CASSHRAGSMNTEAFF

clone_size: many
j_call: TRBJ2-1
v_call: TRBV18
cdr3_aa: CASSPDLAGEAYNEQFF

clone_size: few
j_call: TRBJ1-1
v_call: TRBV19
cdr3_aa: CASSRWLSDTEAFF

clone_size: .
j_call: TRBJ1-4
v_call: TRBV5-1
cdr3_aa: CASHAAANEKLFF

clone_size: many
j_call: TRBJ1-2
v_call: TRBV29-1
cdr3_aa: CSVGVFNYGYTF

clone_size: few
j_call: TRBJ2-5
v_call: TRBV7-2
cdr3_aa: CASSDLRTSGETQYF

clone_size: few
j_call: TRBJ2-3
v_call: TRBV4-1
cdr3_aa: CASSQTPGAGGPDTQYF

clone_size: many
j_call: TRBJ2-1
v_call: TRBV5-1
cdr3_aa: CASKRQGADNEQFF

clone_size: .
j_call: TRBJ1-1
v_call: TRBV7-9
cdr3_aa: CASSLEPGGNTEAFF

clone_size: many
j_call: TRBJ2-5
v_call: TRBV15
cdr3_aa: CATSRDLRIWETQYF

clone_size: .
j_call: TRBJ1-6
v_call: TRBV7-2
cdr3_aa: CASRVTAGYSPLHF

clone_size: many
j_call: TRBJ2-5
v_call: TRBV29-1
cdr3_aa: CSVSAMILGETQYF

clone_size: many
j_call: TRBJ1-5
v_call: TRBV4-2
cdr3_aa: CASSQDGGSNQPQHF

clone_size: many
j_call: TRBJ1-6
v_call: TRBV20-1
cdr3_aa: CSAASMNPPSPLHF

clone_size: many
j_call: TRBJ2-4
v_call: TRBV20-1
cdr3_aa: CSARLAGGNIQYF

clone_size: .
j_call: TRBJ2-7
v_call: TRBV10-3
cdr3_aa: CASNLTSDDEQYF

clone_size: few
j_call: TRBJ2-2
v_call: TRBV7-3
cdr3_aa: CASSSRRGRGTGELFF

clone_size: few
j_call: TRBJ2-5
v_call: TRBV27
cdr3_aa: CASSSGTVRGETQYF

clone_size: few
j_call: TRBJ2-7
v_call: TRBV3-1
cdr3_aa: CASSPGSPGQDYEQYF

clone_size: many
j_call: TRBJ1-5
v_call: TRBV7-2
cdr3_aa: CASSLATGRGQPQHF

clone_size: few
j_call: TRBJ1-1
v_call: TRBV18
cdr3_aa: CASSPPPGNTEAFF

clone_size: .
j_call: TRBJ2-3
v_call: TRBV7-9
cdr3_aa: CASSPRTGADQDTQYF

clone_size: many
j_call: TRBJ2-1
v_call: TRBV7-8
cdr3_aa: CASSFEGFSEQFF

clone_size: few
j_call: TRBJ2-2
v_call: TRBV29-1
cdr3_aa: CSVESGTSGGVAGELFF

clone_size: .
j_call: TRBJ2-3
v_call: TRBV20-1
cdr3_aa: CSGILAGATITDTQYF

clone_size: many
j_call: TRBJ1-1
v_call: TRBV29-1
cdr3_aa: CSVQTGNTEAFF

clone_size: many
j_call: TRBJ2-3
v_call: TRBV27
cdr3_aa: CASSARGASTDTQYF

clone_size: few
j_call: TRBJ1-2
v_call: TRBV5-4
cdr3_aa: CASSLDPLAGYGYTF

clone_size: many
j_call: TRBJ2-3
v_call: TRBV6-4
cdr3_aa: CASSPSRGGTDTQYF

clone_size: few
j_call: TRBJ2-7
v_call: TRBV11-2
cdr3_aa: CASSLDPYRYEQYF

clone_size: many
j_call: TRBJ2-5
v_call: TRBV5-1
cdr3_aa: CASSFGPRETQYF

clone_size: many
j_call: TRBJ2-7
v_call: TRBV30
cdr3_aa: CAWSAGQGAIGSYEQYF

clone_size: many
j_call: TRBJ2-5
v_call: TRBV7-8
cdr3_aa: CASSLTGGQPETQYF

clone_size: many
j_call: TRBJ2-5
v_call: TRBV20-1
cdr3_aa: CSARGGEETQYF

clone_size: .
j_call: TRBJ1-5
v_call: TRBV15
cdr3_aa: CATSDTGRGNQPQHF

clone_size: .
j_call: TRBJ1-1
v_call: TRBV4-2
cdr3_aa: CASSQDIRETEAFF

clone_size: .
j_call: TRBJ2-5
v_call: TRBV4-2
cdr3_aa: CASSRGGGQEETQYF

clone_size: many
j_call: TRBJ2-1
v_call: TRBV4-3
cdr3_aa: CASSPRTGLNEQFF

clone_size: .
j_call: TRBJ2-1
v_call: TRBV6-5
cdr3_aa: CASSQSSSYNEQFF

clone_size: few
j_call: TRBJ1-4
v_call: TRBV5-1
cdr3_aa: CASCPDISNEKLFF

clone_size: .
j_call: TRBJ2-1
v_call: TRBV3-1
cdr3_aa: CASSQEIGGLAYNEQFF

clone_size: .
j_call: TRBJ1-2
v_call: TRBV7-9
cdr3_aa: CASSWAGRRRDGYTF

clone_size: many
j_call: TRBJ1-2
v_call: TRBV11-2
cdr3_aa: CASNPTGGIYGYTF

clone_size: .
j_call: TRBJ1-6
v_call: TRBV28
cdr3_aa: CASSRGQPDSPLHF

clone_size: .
j_call: TRBJ2-3
v_call: TRBV5-8
cdr3_aa: CASSLGTSMVDTQYF

clone_size: few
j_call: TRBJ1-5
v_call: TRBV11-2
cdr3_aa: CASSLPPEGSYGNQPQHF

clone_size: many
j_call: TRBJ2-5
v_call: TRBV3-2
cdr3_aa: CASSQARDRVKETQYF

clone_size: many
j_call: TRBJ2-5
v_call: TRBV29-1
cdr3_aa: CSANKGFVRQETQYF

clone_size: many
j_call: TRBJ2-3
v_call: TRBV29-1
cdr3_aa: CSGLRRDTQYF

clone_size: many
j_call: TRBJ1-1
v_call: TRBV20-1
cdr3_aa: CSARTGGPLGTEAFF

clone_size: few
j_call: TRBJ2-5
v_call: TRBV5-1
cdr3_aa: CASSLMTGLETQYF

clone_size: few
j_call: TRBJ1-1
v_call: TRBV2
cdr3_aa: CASSSLRQALQTEAFF

clone_size: many
j_call: TRBJ2-1
v_call: TRBV5-1
cdr3_aa: CASSLGPFAGEQFF

clone_size: many
j_call: TRBJ1-1
v_call: TRBV5-1
cdr3_aa: CASSLFAKPGKTEAFF

clone_size: .
j_call: TRBJ1-2
v_call: TRBV2
cdr3_aa: CASGTDRGGYTF

clone_size: few
j_call: TRBJ2-3
v_call: TRBV7-2
cdr3_aa: CASSYPTGLAGGRTDTQYF

clone_size: few
j_call: TRBJ2-2
v_call: TRBV13
cdr3_aa: CASSLAKGITGELFF

clone_size: .
j_call: TRBJ2-1
v_call: TRBV11-3
cdr3_aa: CASSLGGPAQFF